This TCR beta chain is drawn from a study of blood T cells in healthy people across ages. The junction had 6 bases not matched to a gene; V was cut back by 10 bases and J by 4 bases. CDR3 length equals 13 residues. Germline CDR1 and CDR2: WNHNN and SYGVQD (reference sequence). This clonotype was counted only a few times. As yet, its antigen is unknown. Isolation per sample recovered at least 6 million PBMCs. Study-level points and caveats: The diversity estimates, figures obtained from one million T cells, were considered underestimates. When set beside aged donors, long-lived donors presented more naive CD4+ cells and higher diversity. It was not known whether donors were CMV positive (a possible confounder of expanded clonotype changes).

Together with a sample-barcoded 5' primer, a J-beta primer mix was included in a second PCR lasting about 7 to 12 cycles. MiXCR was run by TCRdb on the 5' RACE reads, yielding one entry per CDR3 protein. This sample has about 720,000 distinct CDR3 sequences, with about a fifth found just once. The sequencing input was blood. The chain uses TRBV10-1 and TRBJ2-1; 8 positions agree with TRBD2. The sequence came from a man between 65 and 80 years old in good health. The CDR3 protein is CATRVAGYNEQFF. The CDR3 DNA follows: TGCGCCACTCGGGTAGCGGGGTACAATGAGCAGTTCTTC.